These 8 T cell receptor beta chains share one sample of origin, sequenced in a study of cytomegalovirus exposure and HLA in healthy donors. Use of 60 Vbeta and 13 Jbeta primers characterized the PCR. Sequencing used immunoSEQ multiplex PCR; TCRdb keeps in-frame clones, though not all of them. The sample has under 110,000 clones, 60% to 85% seen once. Specimen: PBMCs. These receptors came from a man aged 45 to 65 in good health and CMV-seronegative.

The V gene is TRBV10-3, the J gene TRBJ2-1; D perhaps matches TRBD1 (5 bases). Trimming pared 4 bases from V and 5 bases from J, leaving 18 bases between. The CDR3 covers 16 residues. From germline, CDR1 is ENHRY and CDR2 SYGVKD. The DNA of the CDR3 is TGTGCCATCAGTGCCCGTACCCAGGGTCGGAACAATGAGCAGTTCTTC. Its protein is CAISARTQGRNNEQFF.

This chain links TRBV27 with TRBJ2-2; 9 positions match TRBD1. V was clipped by 4 bases and J by 2 bases; unmatched bases: 8. This CDR3 is built from 17 residues. Germline CDR1 and CDR2: MNHEY and SMNVEV (reference sequence). The CDR3 region is CASSSFYRGLNTGELFF. As DNA, the CDR3 is TGTGCCAGCAGTTCATTCTACAGGGGGCTTAACACCGGGGAGCTGTTTTTT.

This chain uses TRBV18 with TRBJ1-1, with 12 bases that match TRBD1. V was clipped by 3 bases and J by 6 bases; unmatched bases: 8. In germline, CDR1 is KGHSH, CDR2 LQKENI. This CDR3 spans 16 amino acids. The CDR3: CASSPNVGTGGAEAFF. As DNA, the CDR3 is TGTGCCAGCTCACCTAACGTCGGGACAGGGGGCGCTGAAGCTTTCTTT.

The chain recombines TRBV7-2 with TRBJ2-7, with 10 bases fitting TRBD2. The CDR3 runs to 15 residues. Losses at the gene ends were 6 bases for V and 7 bases for J; bases not matched to a gene: 12. Germline-derived CDR1 and CDR2 are SGHTA and FQGNSA. The CDR3 DNA follows: TGTGCCAGCAGGGGGATTCTAGCGGGAGCCCCTGAGCAGTACTTC. Protein sequence: CASRGILAGAPEQYF.

The chain couples TRBV9 to TRBJ2-3, with 13 nucleotides matching TRBD2. The CDR3 is made up of 17 amino acids. V was pared by 0 bases and J by 3 bases, with 4 bases of the junction left unmatched. Germline CDR1 SGDLS, CDR2 YYNGEE. The CDR3 DNA reads as TGTGCCAGCAGCGTAGGGACTAGCGGGAGTTTAACAGATACGCAGTATTTT. Translation: CASSVGTSGSLTDTQYF.

J is TRBJ2-3 and V is TRBV5-6, with TRBD2 matching over 9 bases. Unmatched junction bases numbered 11, after V lost 0 bases and J lost 6 bases. Germline assignment: CDR1 SGHDT and CDR2 YYEEEE. The CDR3 covers 17 residues. The CDR3 protein is CASSLALQAGGWDTQYF. The DNA for the CDR3 is TGTGCCAGCAGCTTGGCCCTACAAGCGGGAGGATGGGATACGCAGTATTTT.

V usage is TRBV5-1 and J usage is TRBJ1-6; TRBD1 might be the D (6 bases). Germline V CDR1 and CDR2: SGHRS, YFSETQ. Trimming took off 2 bases at V and 12 bases at J, with 27 bases between the two ends. The CDR3 is made up of 18 amino acids. This CDR3 is CASSFGTQGGTGLKPLHF. The CDR3 nucleotides are TGCGCCAGCAGCTTTGGGACACAAGGGGGAACGGGTTTGAAACCCCTCCACTTT.

The CDR3 nucleotides are TGTGCCAGCAGCGACACAAGAACTAGAGGGGGCTACGAGCAGTACTTC. Amino acids: CASSDTRTRGGYEQYF. The gene calls are TRBV5-4 and TRBJ2-5; D possibly corresponds to TRBD1 (6 bases). TRBJ2-7 explains the end of the DNA better; the J call may be wrong. Per the germline V gene, CDR1 is SGHNT and CDR2 is YYREEE (reference sequence). There are 16 residues in the CDR3.